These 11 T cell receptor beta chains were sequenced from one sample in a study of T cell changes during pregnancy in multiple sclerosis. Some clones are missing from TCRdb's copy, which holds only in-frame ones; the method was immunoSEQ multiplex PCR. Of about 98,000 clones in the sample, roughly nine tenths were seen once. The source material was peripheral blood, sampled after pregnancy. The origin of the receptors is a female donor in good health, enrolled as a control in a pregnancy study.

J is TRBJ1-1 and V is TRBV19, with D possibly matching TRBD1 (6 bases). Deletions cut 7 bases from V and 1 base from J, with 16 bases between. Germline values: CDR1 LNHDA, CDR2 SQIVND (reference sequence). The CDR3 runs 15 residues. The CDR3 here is CASTFLGQTNTEAFF. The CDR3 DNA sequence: TGTGCCAGTACTTTCTTAGGACAGACGAACACTGAAGCTTTCTTT.

As DNA, the CDR3 is TGCGCCAGCAGCCCCGGGCGGGACTCTAGTCCACTCAGGGAGACCCAGTACTTC. Translating gives CASSPGRDSSPLRETQYF. V usage is TRBV4-1 and J usage is TRBJ2-5, with a possible D match to TRBD2 (6 bases). The CDR3 contains 18 residues. Germline CDR1 is MGHRA and CDR2 is YSYEKL. V was shortened by 4 bases and J by 5 bases, with 26 bases between the two germline ends.

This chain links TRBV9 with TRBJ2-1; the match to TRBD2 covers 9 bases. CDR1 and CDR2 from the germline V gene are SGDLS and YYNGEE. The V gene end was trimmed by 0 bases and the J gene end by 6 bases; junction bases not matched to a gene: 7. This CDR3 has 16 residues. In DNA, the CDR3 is TGTGCCAGCAGCGTAGATGGGCGGGGGGGCCCCAATGAGCAGTTCTTC. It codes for CASSVDGRGGPNEQFF.

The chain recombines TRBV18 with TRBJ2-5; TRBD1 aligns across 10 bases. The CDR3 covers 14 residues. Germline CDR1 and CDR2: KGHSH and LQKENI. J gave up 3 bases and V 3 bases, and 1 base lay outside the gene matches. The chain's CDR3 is CASSPGTGEETQYF. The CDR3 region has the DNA TGTGCCAGCTCACCGGGGACAGGGGAAGAGACCCAGTACTTC.

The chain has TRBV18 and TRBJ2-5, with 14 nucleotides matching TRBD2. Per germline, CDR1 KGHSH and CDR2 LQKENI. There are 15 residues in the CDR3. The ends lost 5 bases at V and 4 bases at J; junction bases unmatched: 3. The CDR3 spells CASSSGLAGVETQYF. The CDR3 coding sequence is TGTGCCAGCTCATCGGGACTAGCGGGAGTAGAGACCCAGTACTTC.

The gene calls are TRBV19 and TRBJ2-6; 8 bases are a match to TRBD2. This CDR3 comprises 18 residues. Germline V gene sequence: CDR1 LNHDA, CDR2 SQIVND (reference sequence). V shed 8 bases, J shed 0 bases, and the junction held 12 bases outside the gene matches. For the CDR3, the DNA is TGTGCCAGTTCTACTCGGGGGGGCGCTCCCTCTGGGGCCAACGTCCTGACTTTC. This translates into CASSTRGGAPSGANVLTF.

CDR3 bases: TGTGCCAGCAGGGGGCTAAATCAGCCCCAGCATTTT. This sequence encodes CASRGLNQPQHF. The chain carries TRBV6-6 and TRBJ1-5; tentatively, D is TRBD1 (5 bases). Deletions cut 6 bases from V and 4 bases from J, with 7 bases between. CDR3 length: 12 amino acids. Germline CDR1 and CDR2: MNHNY and SVGAGI (reference sequence).

CDR3 nucleotides: TGCAGCGTTGCAGTGGGGGCCGGTGAAAAACTGTTTTTT. Protein product: CSVAVGAGEKLFF. V is TRBV29-1 and J is TRBJ1-4; tentative D call: TRBD1 (6 bases). The CDR3 runs 13 residues. Looked up from germline, CDR1 is SQVTM and CDR2 is ANQGSEA. V was pared by 4 bases and J by 7 bases, with 13 bases between.

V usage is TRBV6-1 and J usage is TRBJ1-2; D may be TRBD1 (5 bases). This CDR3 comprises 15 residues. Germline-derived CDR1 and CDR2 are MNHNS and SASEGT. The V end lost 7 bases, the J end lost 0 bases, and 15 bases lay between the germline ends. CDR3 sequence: CASTEHPTANYGYTF. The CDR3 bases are TGTGCCAGCACGGAGCACCCGACAGCTAACTATGGCTACACCTTC.

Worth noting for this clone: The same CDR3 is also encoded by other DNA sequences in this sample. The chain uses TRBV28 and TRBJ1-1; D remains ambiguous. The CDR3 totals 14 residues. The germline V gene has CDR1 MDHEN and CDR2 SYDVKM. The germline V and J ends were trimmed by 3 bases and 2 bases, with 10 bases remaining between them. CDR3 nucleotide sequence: TGTGCCAGCAGTTTCCCCACACGAAACACTGAAGCTTTCTTT. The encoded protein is CASSFPTRNTEAFF.

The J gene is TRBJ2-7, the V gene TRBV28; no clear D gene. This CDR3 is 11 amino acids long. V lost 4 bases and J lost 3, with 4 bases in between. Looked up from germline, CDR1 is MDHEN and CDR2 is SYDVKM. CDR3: CASSYSYEQYF. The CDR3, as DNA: TGTGCCAGCAGTTATAGCTACGAGCAGTACTTC.